One and the same sample provided the 5 T cell receptor beta chains below, sequenced in a study of T-cell memory formation after mild COVID-19. TCRdb passed the 5' RACE reads through MiXCR, listing each CDR3 protein once. The table includes 450,000 to 650,000 distinct CDR3 sequences, roughly 22% detected once. Sequencing was performed on PBMCs or a T cell subset sorted from them (not recorded which). Receptors originate from an adult woman who had mild COVID-19 (a few samples of this study predate the infection). Cell type and time point are not known.

This clonotype appeared a few times. The chain has TRBV15 and TRBJ1-3; D is unresolved. This CDR3 contains 14 residues. The germline CDR1 and CDR2 sequences are LNHNV and YYDKDF (reference sequence). Trimming left V 1 base short and J 4 bases short, with 8 bases between. DNA of the CDR3: TGTGCCACCAGCAGAGGACGAGGGGGAAACACCATATATTTT. It yields the protein CATSRGRGGNTIYF.

The chain has TRBV29-1 and TRBJ1-5; 10 bases agree with TRBD1. Trimming removed 3 bases from V and 2 bases from J; junction bases left unmatched: 4. The CDR3 covers 15 residues. Looked up from germline, CDR1 is SQVTM and CDR2 is ANQGSEA. The CDR3 sequence: CSVESGTGGNQPQHF. Written as DNA, the CDR3 is TGCAGCGTTGAGTCAGGGACAGGGGGCAATCAGCCCCAGCATTTT.

J is TRBJ2-1 and V is TRBV4-3; no definite D call. CDR1 LGHNA and CDR2 YSLEER come from the germline V gene. The CDR3 has 15 residues. Trimming pared 3 bases from V and 0 bases from J, leaving 9 bases between. The CDR3 reads CASSHNGFSYNEQFF. In DNA form, the CDR3 reads TGCGCCAGCAGCCACAACGGGTTCTCCTACAATGAGCAGTTCTTC.

In its sample, this clonotype was seen a few times. The chain joins TRBV7-9 to TRBJ2-5; D gene ambiguous. Germline V CDR1 and CDR2: SEHNR, FQNEAQ (reference sequence). The CDR3 runs to 13 residues. Trimming took 1 base from V and 4 from J, leaving 7 bases between them. This CDR3 reads CASSLDELETQYF. The DNA for the CDR3 is TGTGCCAGCAGCTTAGACGAGTTAGAGACCCAGTACTTC.

This rearrangement joins TRBV14 to TRBJ2-2; no reliable D call. Per germline, CDR1 SGHDN and CDR2 FVKESK. The CDR3 consists of 13 residues. Trimming stripped 2 bases from V and 6 bases from J, with 7 bases between. The chain's CDR3 is CASSQFAPGELFF. The DNA of the CDR3 is TGTGCCAGCAGCCAATTTGCTCCCGGGGAGCTGTTTTTT.